This T cell receptor beta chain emerged from a study of CD8 T cells in ankylosing spondylitis. Notes on the study in general: Disease-associated clones were CD8+ and fairly uncommon in peripheral blood. Certain motif variants had earlier appeared in reactive arthritis synovial fluid and blood. The clones that were linked to disease were reported to be significantly enriched in matched synovial fluid samples from ankylosing spondylitis patients. Apparently characteristic of ankylosing spondylitis blood was a TCR beta motif (eight highly homologous variants).

CDR3 size: 15 residues. V dropped 4 bases and J dropped 4; count of bases not matched to a gene: 6. Germline V lookup: CDR1 LGHDT, CDR2 YNNKEL (reference sequence). MiXCR was run by TCRdb on the 5' RACE reads, yielding one entry per CDR3 protein. The sample lists 400,000 or so distinct CDR3 sequences, roughly 25% occurring once. This clonotype showed up just a few times. Its antigen is still unknown. The chain recombines TRBV3-1 with TRBJ2-5; TRBD2 agrees at 10 bases. The clonotype comes from a male donor with ankylosing spondylitis. What was sequenced was blood, either unsorted or a sorted T cell fraction (not recorded which). The CDR3 loop is CASSLRTSGPETQYF. The CDR3 DNA sequence: TGTGCCAGCAGCCTTCGGACTAGCGGACCAGAGACCCAGTACTTC.